These T cell receptor beta chains were read from a single sample in a study of blood T cell repertoires in COVID-19. Measured with immunoSEQ multiplex PCR; TCRdb has only the in-frame clones, and not every one. The sample lists roughly 150,000 clones; roughly 85% were seen once. Sequencing input: PBMCs or T cells enriched from blood (not recorded which). The receptors originated from a man aged 45 to 65 who had recovered from COVID-19. Each CDR3 is given with its conserved first and last residue. D genes are given only for firm matches. Clone size is stated in some rows and not others, as once, few, many or a class when expanded.

d_gene: TRBD1; v_gene: TRBV5-1; abundance: once; j_gene: TRBJ1-5; CDR3aa: CASSLGDSDSNQPQHF; CDR3nt: TGCGCCAGCAGCTTGGGGGACAGCGATAGCAATCAGCCCCAGCATTTT
d_gene: -; v_gene: TRBV10-3; abundance: -; j_gene: TRBJ1-2; CDR3aa: CAISESRQIYGYTF; CDR3nt: TGTGCCATCAGTGAAAGTAGACAGATCTATGGCTACACCTTC
d_gene: -; v_gene: TRBV29-1; abundance: -; j_gene: TRBJ1-2; CDR3aa: CSVEGQGPQANYGYTF; CDR3nt: TGCAGCGTTGAGGGGCAGGGTCCCCAAGCTAACTATGGCTACACCTTC
d_gene: -; v_gene: TRBV5-1; abundance: -; j_gene: TRBJ1-1; CDR3aa: CASSSSGVRVGSSEAFF; CDR3nt: TGCGCCAGCAGCTCATCAGGGGTACGGGTCGGAAGCTCTGAAGCTTTCTTT
d_gene: -; v_gene: TRBV19; abundance: -; j_gene: TRBJ1-5; CDR3aa: CASSRQTDSNQPQHF; CDR3nt: TGTGCCAGTAGTCGACAGACTGATAGCAATCAGCCCCAGCATTTT
d_gene: -; v_gene: TRBV20-1; abundance: few; j_gene: TRBJ1-5; CDR3aa: CSARAGGPQHF; CDR3nt: TGCAGTGCTAGAGCCGGGGGGCCCCAGCATTTT
d_gene: -; v_gene: TRBV5-1; abundance: -; j_gene: TRBJ2-5; CDR3aa: CASSFGRRGETQYF; CDR3nt: TGCGCCAGCAGCTTCGGACGACGAGGGGAGACCCAGTACTTC
d_gene: -; v_gene: TRBV5-1; abundance: -; j_gene: TRBJ2-7; CDR3aa: CASSITGTRSSYEQYF; CDR3nt: TGCGCCAGCAGCATAACCGGGACAAGGAGCTCCTACGAGCAGTACTTC
d_gene: TRBD1; v_gene: TRBV5-1; abundance: -; j_gene: TRBJ1-3; CDR3aa: CASSLALDRSTNTIYF; CDR3nt: TGCGCCAGCAGCTTGGCGCTGGACAGGAGTACAAACACCATATATTTT
d_gene: TRBD1; v_gene: TRBV11-2; abundance: -; j_gene: TRBJ1-1; CDR3aa: CASRDLNRGFNTEAFF; CDR3nt: TGTGCCAGCAGGGACCTGAACAGGGGCTTCAACACTGAAGCTTTCTTT
d_gene: TRBD1; v_gene: TRBV3-1/TRBV3-2; abundance: few; j_gene: TRBJ1-2; CDR3aa: CASRGQGVNGYTF; CDR3nt: TGTGCCAGCAGGGGACAGGGGGTAAACGGCTACACCTTC
d_gene: TRBD1; v_gene: TRBV18; abundance: -; j_gene: TRBJ1-1; CDR3aa: CASSPQGAGSSTEAFF; CDR3nt: TGTGCCAGCTCACCACAGGGGGCTGGGAGCAGCACTGAAGCTTTCTTT
d_gene: -; v_gene: TRBV5-1; abundance: -; j_gene: TRBJ1-6; CDR3aa: CASSPDSTPSPLHF; CDR3nt: TGCGCCAGCAGCCCGGACAGTACCCCTTCACCCCTCCACTTT
d_gene: -; v_gene: TRBV10-3; abundance: -; j_gene: TRBJ1-2; CDR3aa: CAISGGTTGNYGYTF; CDR3nt: TGTGCCATCAGTGGGGGGACCACAGGGAACTATGGCTACACCTTC
d_gene: -; v_gene: TRBV29-1; abundance: -; j_gene: TRBJ2-1; CDR3aa: CSVEDYLRAQNEQFF; CDR3nt: TGCAGCGTTGAAGATTATCTCAGGGCCCAGAATGAGCAGTTCTTC